What follows are 8 T cell receptor beta chains derived from one specimen sequenced in a study of blood T cell repertoires in COVID-19. Method: immunoSEQ multiplex PCR; TCRdb's copy keeps in-frame clones and lacks some. Of 200,000 to 300,000 clones listed, about nine tenths were seen once; the top ten hold approximately 0.8%. Sequencing input: peripheral blood. These TCRs come from a man aged 25 to 40 with COVID-19, enrolled during active disease.

This clone came up once. The chain is built from TRBV19 and TRBJ2-3, with D tentatively TRBD1 (6 bases). Germline values: CDR1 LNHDA, CDR2 SQIVND (reference sequence). CDR3 length: 15 amino acids. V gave up 4 bases and J gave up 0 bases, with 11 bases separating them. The CDR3 coding sequence is TGTGCCAGTAGTACCGGGACACAAAGCACAGATACGCAGTATTTT. Protein sequence: CASSTGTQSTDTQYF.

This clone was recorded once. V usage is TRBV7-2 and J usage is TRBJ1-5; TRBD1 might be the D (6 bases). This CDR3 spans 15 amino acids. The V end lost 5 bases, the J end lost 0 bases, and 11 bases lay between the germline ends. CDR1 and CDR2 from the germline V gene are SGHTA and FQGNSA. In DNA, the CDR3 is TGTGCCAGCAGCAAACAGGGACATAGCAATCAGCCCCAGCATTTT. This translates into CASSKQGHSNQPQHF.

This chain joins TRBV21-1 and TRBJ2-7; the tabulated D call, TRBD2, remains unverified against the DNA. TRBV21-1 is a pseudogene. This CDR3 spans 13 amino acids. The CDR3 DNA sequence: TGTGCCAGCAGCAAAGGTACGGCCTACGAGCAGTACTTC. The encoded protein is CASSKGTAYEQYF.

The chain combines TRBV4-1 with TRBJ1-2; D gene unclear. The length of the CDR3 is 15 residues. V shed 0 bases and J shed 11 bases, with 19 bases lying between them. CDR1 is MGHRA and CDR2 is YSYEKL in the germline V gene. CDR3: CASSQESSTTAGYTF. In DNA, the CDR3 is TGCGCCAGCAGCCAAGAAAGCAGTACTACGGCGGGGTACACCTTC.

V and J are TRBV5-6 and TRBJ1-1, with D possibly being TRBD1 (5 bases). Germline V CDR1 and CDR2: SGHDT, YYEEEE. This CDR3 region has 16 residues. Trimming left V 0 bases short and J 7 bases short, with 19 bases between. Written as DNA, the CDR3 is TGTGCCAGCAGCTTGGAGTGGGCAGGGACTGGAGGTGAAGCTTTCTTT. This sequence encodes CASSLEWAGTGGEAFF.

The CDR3 DNA follows: TGTGCCAGCAGCGCAGCGCAGGGGAAGTTTAGCGAGCAGTACTTC. Its protein is CASSAAQGKFSEQYF. V and J are TRBV3-1 (or the pseudogene TRBV3-2) and TRBJ2-7; D might be TRBD1 (6 bases). Germline CDR1 reads LGHDT; CDR2 reads YNNKEL (reference sequence). The V end was cut by 5 bases, the J end by 6 bases, with 20 bases between. CDR3 size: 15 residues.

This clone was observed a single time. The rearrangement joins TRBV19 to TRBJ1-6; D unresolved. The CDR3 spans 14 residues. Trimming pared 4 bases from V and 10 bases from J, leaving 14 bases between. Germline CDR1 and CDR2: LNHDA and SQIVND (reference sequence). The CDR3 coding sequence is TGTGCCAGTAGTACTAGGCAGAATTTGTCACCCCTCCACTTT. It encodes CASSTRQNLSPLHF.

The chain recombines TRBV5-1 with TRBJ2-5; 7 positions match TRBD1. The ends lost 0 bases at V and 0 bases at J; junction bases unmatched: 5. The length of the CDR3 is 16 residues. Germline V gene sequence: CDR1 SGHRS, CDR2 YFSETQ. The CDR3 sequence is CASSLGDSWYQETQYF. The CDR3, as DNA: TGCGCCAGCAGCTTGGGGGACAGCTGGTACCAAGAGACCCAGTACTTC.